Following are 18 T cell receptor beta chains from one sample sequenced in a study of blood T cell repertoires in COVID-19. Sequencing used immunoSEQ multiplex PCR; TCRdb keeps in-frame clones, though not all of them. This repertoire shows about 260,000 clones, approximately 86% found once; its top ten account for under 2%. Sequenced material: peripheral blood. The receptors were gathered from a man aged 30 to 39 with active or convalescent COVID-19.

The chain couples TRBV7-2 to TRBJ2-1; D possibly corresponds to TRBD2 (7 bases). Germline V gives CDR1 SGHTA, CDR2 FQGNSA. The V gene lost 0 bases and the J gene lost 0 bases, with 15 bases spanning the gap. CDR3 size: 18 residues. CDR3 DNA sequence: TGTGCCAGCAGCTTAGCGGGGGGGCCGGGCAGCTCCTACAATGAGCAGTTCTTC. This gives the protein CASSLAGGPGSSYNEQFF.

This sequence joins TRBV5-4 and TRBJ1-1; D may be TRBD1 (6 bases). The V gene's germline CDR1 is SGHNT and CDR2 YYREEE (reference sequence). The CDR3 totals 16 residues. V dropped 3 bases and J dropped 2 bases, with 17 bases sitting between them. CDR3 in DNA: TGTGCCAGCAGCTCCACAGGGTCCATTGGTAACACTGAAGCTTTCTTT. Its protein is CASSSTGSIGNTEAFF.

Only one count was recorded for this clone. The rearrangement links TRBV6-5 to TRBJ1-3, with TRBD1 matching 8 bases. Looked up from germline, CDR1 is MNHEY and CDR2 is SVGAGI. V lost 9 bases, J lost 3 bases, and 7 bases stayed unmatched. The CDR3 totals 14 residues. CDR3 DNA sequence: TGTGCCAGTACCAGGGGGCTGGATGGAAACACCATATATTTT. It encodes CASTRGLDGNTIYF.

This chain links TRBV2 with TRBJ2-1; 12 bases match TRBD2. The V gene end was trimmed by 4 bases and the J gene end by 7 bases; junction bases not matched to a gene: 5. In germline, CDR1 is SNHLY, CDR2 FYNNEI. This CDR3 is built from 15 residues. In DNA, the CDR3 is TGTGCCAGCAGTGTTGGACTAGCGGGGATGAATGAGCAGTTCTTC. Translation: CASSVGLAGMNEQFF. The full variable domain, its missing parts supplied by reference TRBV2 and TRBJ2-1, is EPEVTQTPSHQVTQMGQEVILRCVPISNHLYFYWYRQILGQKVEFLVSFYNNEISEKSEIFDDQFSVERPDGSNFTLKIRSTKLEDSAMYFCASSVGLAGMNEQFFGPGTRLTVL.

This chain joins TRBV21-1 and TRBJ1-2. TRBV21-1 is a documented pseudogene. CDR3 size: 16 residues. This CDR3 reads CASSKEVVRGGYGYTF. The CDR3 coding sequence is TGTGCCAGCAGCAAAGAAGTAGTAAGGGGGGGGTATGGCTACACCTTC.

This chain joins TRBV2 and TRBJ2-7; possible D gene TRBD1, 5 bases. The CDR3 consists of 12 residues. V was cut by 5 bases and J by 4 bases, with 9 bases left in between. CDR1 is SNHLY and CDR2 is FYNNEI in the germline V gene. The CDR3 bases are TGTGCCAGCAGTAATCAGGGTTACGAGCAGTACTTC. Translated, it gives CASSNQGYEQYF.

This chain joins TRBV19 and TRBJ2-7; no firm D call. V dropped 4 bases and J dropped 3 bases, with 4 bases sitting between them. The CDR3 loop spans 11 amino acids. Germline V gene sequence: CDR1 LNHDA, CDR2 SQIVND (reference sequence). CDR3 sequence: CASSTHYEQYF. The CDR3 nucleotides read TGTGCCAGTAGTACCCACTACGAGCAGTACTTC.

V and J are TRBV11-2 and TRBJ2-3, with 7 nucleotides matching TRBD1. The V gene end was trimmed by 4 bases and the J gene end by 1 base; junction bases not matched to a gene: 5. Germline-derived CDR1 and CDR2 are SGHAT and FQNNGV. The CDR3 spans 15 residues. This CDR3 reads CASSSQGTRTDTQYF. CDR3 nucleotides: TGTGCCAGCAGCTCACAGGGGACGCGCACAGATACGCAGTATTTT.

The CDR3 is CASSGLAGGRTYEQYF. The CDR3 region has the DNA TGTGCCAGCAGTGGACTAGCGGGGGGGCGAACCTACGAGCAGTACTTC. The rearrangement uses TRBV6-1 and TRBJ2-7; 14 bases agree with TRBD2. Per germline, CDR1 MNHNS and CDR2 SASEGT. The CDR3 covers 16 residues. V shed 4 bases, J shed 2 bases, and the junction held 4 bases outside the gene matches.

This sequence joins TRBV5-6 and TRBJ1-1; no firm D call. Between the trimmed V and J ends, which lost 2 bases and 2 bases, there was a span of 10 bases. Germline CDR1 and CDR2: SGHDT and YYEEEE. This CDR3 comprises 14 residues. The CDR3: CASSFGEINTEAFF. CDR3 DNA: TGTGCCAGCAGCTTTGGGGAGATAAACACTGAAGCTTTCTTT.

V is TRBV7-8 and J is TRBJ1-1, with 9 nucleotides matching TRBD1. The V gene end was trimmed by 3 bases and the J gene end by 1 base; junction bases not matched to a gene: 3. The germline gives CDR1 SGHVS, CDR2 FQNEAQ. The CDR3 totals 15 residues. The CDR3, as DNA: TGTGCCAGCAGCTTGGGGGACAGGGCGAACACTGAAGCTTTCTTT. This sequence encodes CASSLGDRANTEAFF.

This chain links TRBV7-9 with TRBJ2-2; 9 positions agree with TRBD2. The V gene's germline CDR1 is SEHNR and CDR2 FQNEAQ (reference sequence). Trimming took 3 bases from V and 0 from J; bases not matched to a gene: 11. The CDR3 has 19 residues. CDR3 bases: TGTGCCAGCAGCTTTTCTGTAGCGGGGGCCCTAACGAACACCGGGGAGCTGTTTTTT. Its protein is CASSFSVAGALTNTGELFF.

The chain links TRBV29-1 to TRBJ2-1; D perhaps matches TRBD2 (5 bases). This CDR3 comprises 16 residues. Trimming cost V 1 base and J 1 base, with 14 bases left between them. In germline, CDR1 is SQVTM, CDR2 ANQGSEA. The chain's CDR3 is CSVEVIVGKSYNEQFF. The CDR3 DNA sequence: TGCAGCGTTGAAGTCATTGTCGGGAAATCCTACAATGAGCAGTTCTTC.

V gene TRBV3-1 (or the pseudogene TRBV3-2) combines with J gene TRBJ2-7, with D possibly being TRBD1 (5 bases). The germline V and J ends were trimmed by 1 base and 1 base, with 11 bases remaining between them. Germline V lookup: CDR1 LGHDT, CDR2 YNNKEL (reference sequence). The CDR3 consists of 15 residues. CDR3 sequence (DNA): TGTGCCAGCAGCCAAGTGGGGCCAAGTTCCTACGAGCAGTACTTC. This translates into CASSQVGPSSYEQYF.

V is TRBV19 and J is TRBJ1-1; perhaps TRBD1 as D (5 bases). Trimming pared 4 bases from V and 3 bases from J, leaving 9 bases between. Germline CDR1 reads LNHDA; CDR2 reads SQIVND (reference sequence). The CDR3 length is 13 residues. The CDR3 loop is CASSSYRYTEAFF. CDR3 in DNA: TGTGCCAGTAGTAGCTACAGGTACACTGAAGCTTTCTTT.

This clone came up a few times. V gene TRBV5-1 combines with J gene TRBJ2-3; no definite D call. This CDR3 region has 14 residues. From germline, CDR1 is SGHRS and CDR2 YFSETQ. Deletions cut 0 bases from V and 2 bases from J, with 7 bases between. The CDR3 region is CASSLGSVTDTQYF. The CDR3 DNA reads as TGCGCCAGCAGCTTGGGTAGTGTCACAGATACGCAGTATTTT.

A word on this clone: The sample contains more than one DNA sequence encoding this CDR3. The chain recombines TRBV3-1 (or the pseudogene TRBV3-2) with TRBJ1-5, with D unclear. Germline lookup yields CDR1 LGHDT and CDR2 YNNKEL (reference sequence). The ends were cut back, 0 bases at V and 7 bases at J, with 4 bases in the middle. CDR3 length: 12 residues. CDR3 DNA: TGTGCCAGCAGCCAAGACTCGCAGCCCCAGCATTTT. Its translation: CASSQDSQPQHF.

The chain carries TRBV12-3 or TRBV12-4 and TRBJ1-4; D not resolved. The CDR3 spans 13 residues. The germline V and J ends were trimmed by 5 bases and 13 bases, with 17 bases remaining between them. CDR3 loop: CASSISPADGLFF. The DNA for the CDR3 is TGTGCCAGCAGTATATCCCCCGCAGATGGACTGTTTTTT.